The 17 T cell receptor beta chains below all came from one sample that was sequenced in a study of shared clonotypes between healthy human individuals (dated by TCRdb to 2020 to 2021). CD8 naive samples were CD45RO-negative cells positively selected for CCR7, giving a CD45RA+CCR7+ population that excluded TemRA cells. The library relied on the immunoSEQ multiplex PCR assay. Not all clones reach the TCRdb copy of this immuneACCESS table, which keeps in-frame sequences only. Checked studies attribute under half of the gap to unresolved V genes and leave the rest unexplained. This sample is represented by some 800,000 clones; roughly 92% of them were singletons. The ten largest clones capture 20% to 30% of the sample. Specimen: naive CD8+ T cells sorted from blood. The cell subset or site label corresponds to: CD45RA+CCR7+. The origin of the receptors is a man in his thirties or forties in good health.

V and J are TRBV9 and TRBJ2-6; 10 nucleotides line up with TRBD2. This CDR3 is built from 19 residues. The junction had 13 bases not matched to a gene; V was cut back by 5 bases and J by 2 bases. Germline V CDR1 and CDR2: SGDLS, YYNGEE. CDR3 coding DNA: TGTGCCAGCAGTTCACGAAGACTAGCGGGCGCCCCTGGGGCCAACGTCCTGACTTTC. Amino acids: CASSSRRLAGAPGANVLTF.

V gene TRBV28 combines with J gene TRBJ1-1; unclear D gene. The CDR3 has 12 residues. Germline V gene sequence: CDR1 MDHEN, CDR2 SYDVKM. V was trimmed by 5 bases and J by 12 bases, leaving 16 bases between them. The CDR3 region is CASSNQPFMPFF. The CDR3 DNA is TGTGCCAGCAGTAACCAGCCCTTCATGCCTTTCTTT. Based on the CDR3 plus reference TRBV28 and TRBJ1-1, the full variable domain is DVKVTQSSRYLVKRTGEKVFLECVQDMDHENMFWYRQDPGLGLRLIYFSYDVKMKEKGDIPEGYSVSREKKERFSLILESASTNQTSMYLCASSNQPFMPFFGQGTRLTVV.

The gene calls are TRBV5-8 and TRBJ2-2, with unresolved D. Trimming pared 0 bases from V and 3 bases from J, leaving 9 bases between. CDR1 is SGHTS, CDR2 YDEGEE, per germline. The CDR3 spans 15 residues. In DNA, the CDR3 is TGTGCCAGCAGCTTGGGGAGAGTCGACACCGGGGAGCTGTTTTTT. Translating it yields CASSLGRVDTGELFF.

The V and J genes are TRBV4-1 and TRBJ1-5; D uncertain. V lost 0 bases and J 6 bases, leaving 12 bases between the germline ends. The germline gives CDR1 MGHRA, CDR2 YSYEKL. There are 15 residues in the CDR3. CDR3 protein: CASSQDTGYGQPQHF. CDR3 DNA sequence: TGCGCCAGCAGCCAAGATACCGGGTATGGTCAGCCCCAGCATTTT.

The rearrangement joins TRBV9 to TRBJ2-7, with TRBD2 as a possible D gene (7 bases). The length of the CDR3 is 14 residues. CDR1 and CDR2 from the germline V gene are SGDLS and YYNGEE. V gave up 4 bases and J gave up 7 bases, with 18 bases separating them. The CDR3 region has the DNA TGTGCCAGCAGCCCCTGGACAGTGGGGGGGGAGCAGTACTTC. It specifies CASSPWTVGGEQYF.

Of note for this clone: At one end, the junction sequence differs from germline, possibly due to a read error. V and J are TRBV27 and TRBJ1-2, with D perhaps matching TRBD1 (5 bases). The CDR3 consists of 14 residues. Germline-derived CDR1 and CDR2 are MNHEY and SMNVEV (reference sequence). The DNA of the CDR3 is TGTGCCAGCAGTTTACTGGGGCAGCCGATAAGCTACATCTTC. It specifies CASSLLGQPISYIF.

The genes are TRBV6-1 and TRBJ2-7; 10 bases are shared with TRBD2. J gave up 0 bases and V 7 bases, and 6 bases lay outside the gene matches. The CDR3 loop spans 15 amino acids. Germline V gives CDR1 MNHNS, CDR2 SASEGT. CDR3 DNA sequence: TGTGCCAGCATGGGACTAGCGAGGAGCTCCTACGAGCAGTACTTC. This codes for CASMGLARSSYEQYF.

This rearrangement joins TRBV7-2 to TRBJ1-2; D is unclear. The V end was cut by 1 base, the J end by 9 bases, with 15 bases between. There are 14 residues in the CDR3. CDR1 is SGHTA and CDR2 is FQGNSA in the germline V gene. The CDR3 region has the DNA TGTGCCAGCAGCTTAGAAGGCGGGGATCCGAGCTACACCTTC. Encoded protein: CASSLEGGDPSYTF.

This clone was recorded a few times. This rearrangement joins TRBV19 to TRBJ2-7, with TRBD2 matching 8 bases. Germline loops: CDR1 LNHDA, CDR2 SQIVND (reference sequence). The J segment lost 0 bases and the V segment lost 5 bases, leaving 12 bases of the junction unmatched. There are 17 residues in the CDR3. The CDR3 protein is CASSSAGTRPLSYEQYF. For the CDR3, the DNA is TGTGCCAGTAGTTCAGCCGGGACTAGACCTCTCTCCTACGAGCAGTACTTC.

The chain couples TRBV7-9 to TRBJ2-7, with 9 bases that match TRBD2. There are 14 residues in the CDR3. Trimming removed 3 bases from V and 4 bases from J; junction bases left unmatched: 4. In germline, CDR1 is SEHNR, CDR2 FQNEAQ (reference sequence). Written as DNA, the CDR3 is TGTGCCAGCAGCTTGGGGACTAGCTGGTACGAGCAGTACTTC. Amino acids: CASSLGTSWYEQYF. The variable domain in full, with the rest retrieved from reference TRBV7-9 and TRBJ2-7, is DTGVSQNPRHKITKRGQNVTFRCDPISEHNRLYWYRQTLGQGPEFLTYFQNEAQLEKSRLLSDRFSAERPKGSFSTLEIQRTEQGDSAMYLCASSLGTSWYEQYFGPGTRLTVT.

This chain joins TRBV29-1 and TRBJ2-2; 9 bases line up with TRBD1. The CDR3 loop spans 15 amino acids. The germline V gene has CDR1 SQVTM and CDR2 ANQGSEA. V shed 7 bases, J shed 1 base, and the junction held 7 bases outside the gene matches. The CDR3 here is CSATGQGLNTGELFF. The CDR3 DNA follows: TGCAGCGCTACCGGACAGGGGTTGAACACCGGGGAGCTGTTTTTT.

This clone appeared a single time. The chain uses TRBV28 and TRBJ2-7; no clear D. The V end was cut by 1 base, the J end by 6 bases, with 7 bases between. CDR3 size: 12 residues. CDR1 is MDHEN and CDR2 is SYDVKM in the germline V gene. This CDR3 is CASSLSPVEQYF. The CDR3, as DNA: TGTGCCAGCAGTTTATCCCCGGTCGAGCAGTACTTC.

V usage is TRBV19 and J usage is TRBJ2-2; D call uncertain. From germline, CDR1 is LNHDA and CDR2 SQIVND (reference sequence). The CDR3 totals 16 residues. Trimming shortened V by 3 bases and J by 3 bases, and 14 bases separated the two germline ends. CDR3 loop: CASSILTAGDTGELFF. In nucleotides, the CDR3 is TGTGCCAGTAGTATCTTAACAGCTGGGGACACCGGGGAGCTGTTTTTT.

The genes are TRBV27 and TRBJ2-1, with 7 bases identical to TRBD2. V was clipped by 2 bases and J by 8 bases; unmatched bases: 9. CDR3 length: 15 residues. Germline CDR1 and CDR2: MNHEY and SMNVEV (reference sequence). CDR3 bases: TGTGCCAGCAGTTTAATGAGACTAGCCTCTGATGAGCAGTTCTTC. This codes for CASSLMRLASDEQFF.

This clone was observed a single time. The V and J genes are TRBV5-1 and TRBJ1-1; D is uncertain. V lost 4 bases to trimming and J lost 1 base, with 14 bases between them. CDR3 length equals 15 residues. Germline CDR1 and CDR2: SGHRS and YFSETQ. DNA for the CDR3: TGCGCCAGCAGCCCAGAGATAAACCCGAACACTGAAGCTTTCTTT. It yields the protein CASSPEINPNTEAFF.

The DNA of the CDR3 is TGTGCCACCTCCTTAGATGTCCTAAATCAGCCCCAGCATTTT. It yields the protein CATSLDVLNQPQHF. The chain carries TRBV19 and TRBJ1-5; D is ambiguous. Per germline, CDR1 LNHDA and CDR2 SQIVND (reference sequence). This CDR3 is 14 amino acids long. Trimming left V 10 bases short and J 4 bases short, with 17 bases between.

V is TRBV5-6 and J is TRBJ2-7; D could derive from TRBD1 or TRBD2 (6 bases each). The CDR3 extends over 14 amino acids. Germline V gene sequence: CDR1 SGHDT, CDR2 YYEEEE. Deletions cut 6 bases from V and 4 bases from J, with 17 bases between. The DNA for the CDR3 is TGTGCCAGCACCCTTGGAGGGGGGCCATACGAGCAGTACTTC. Translated, it gives CASTLGGGPYEQYF.